A selection of T cell receptor beta chains follows, all from one sample in a study of early T cells in non-severe SARS-CoV-2 infection. TCRdb ran MiXCR on the 5' RACE reads and lists one entry per CDR3 protein. The sample yields around 80,000 distinct CDR3 sequences, over 9.5% seen once. Sample: whole blood, taken at baseline. The receptors here all came from an adult who was a healthcare worker with PCR-confirmed SARS-CoV-2 infection or an uninfected control (not recorded which). The CDR3 runs from the conserved cysteine through the conserved F or W. A D gene is named only where the DNA matches it firmly. A row's size may be missing; if present it is once, few, many or a size class.

-,TRBJ2-1,few,TRBV19,CASSIDLGELSNEQFF,TGTGCCAGTAGTATAGATCTGGGGGAGTTGAGCAATGAGCAGTTCTTC
-,TRBJ2-1,many,TRBV5-1,CASSLGGQGNEQFF,TGCGCCAGCAGCCTTGGGGGGCAAGGGAATGAGCAGTTCTTC
TRBD1,TRBJ2-1,few,TRBV7-9,CASSLRTGEYNEQFF,TGTGCCAGCAGCTTAAGGACAGGGGAATACAATGAGCAGTTCTTC
TRBD2,TRBJ2-5,many,TRBV3-1,CASSQSGGVPQETQYF,TGTGCCAGCAGCCAGTCTGGGGGGGTCCCCCAAGAGACCCAGTACTTC
TRBD1,TRBJ2-1,many,TRBV20-1,CSAGLTGGGNNEQFF,TGCAGTGCCGGATTAACAGGGGGAGGCAACAATGAGCAGTTCTTC
TRBD1,TRBJ2-5,many,TRBV13,CASSRDRGRETQYF,TGTGCCAGCAGCCGGGACAGGGGTCGAGAGACCCAGTACTTC
-,TRBJ2-5,-,TRBV27,CASTYIFWTEETQYF,TGTGCCAGCACGTATATTTTTTGGACGGAAGAGACCCAGTACTTC
-,TRBJ2-5,many,TRBV12-3/TRBV12-4,CASSQNSRVLQETQYF,TGTGCCAGCAGCCAAAACAGTAGGGTCCTTCAAGAGACCCAGTACTTC
-,TRBJ1-1,few,TRBV7-3,CASSPGGLTEAFF,TGTGCCAGCAGCCCCGGGGGCCTCACTGAAGCTTTCTTT
-,TRBJ2-1,-,TRBV19,CASSRAYGDYNEQFF,TGTGCCAGTAGTAGGGCCTACGGGGATTACAATGAGCAGTTCTTC
TRBD2,TRBJ2-3,few,TRBV7-9,CASSLLAGISTDTQYF,TGTGCCAGCAGCCTACTAGCGGGAATTAGCACAGATACGCAGTATTTT
-,TRBJ2-3,few,TRBV7-9,CASSSLIRRVGDTQYF,TGTGCCAGCAGTTCCCTCATCCGGAGGGTTGGGGATACGCAGTATTTT